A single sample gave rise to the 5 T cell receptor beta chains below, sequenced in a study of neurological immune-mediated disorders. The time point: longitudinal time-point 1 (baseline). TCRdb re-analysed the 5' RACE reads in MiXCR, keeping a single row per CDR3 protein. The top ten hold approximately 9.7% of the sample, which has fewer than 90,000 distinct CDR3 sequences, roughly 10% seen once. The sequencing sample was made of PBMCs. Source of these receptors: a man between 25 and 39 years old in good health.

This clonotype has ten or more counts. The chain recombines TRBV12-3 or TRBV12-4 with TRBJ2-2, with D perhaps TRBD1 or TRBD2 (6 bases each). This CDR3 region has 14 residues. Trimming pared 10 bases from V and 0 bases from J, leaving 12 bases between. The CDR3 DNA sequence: TGTGCCATCGTGAGGGGGGCGAACACCGGGGAGCTGTTTTTT. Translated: CAIVRGANTGELFF.

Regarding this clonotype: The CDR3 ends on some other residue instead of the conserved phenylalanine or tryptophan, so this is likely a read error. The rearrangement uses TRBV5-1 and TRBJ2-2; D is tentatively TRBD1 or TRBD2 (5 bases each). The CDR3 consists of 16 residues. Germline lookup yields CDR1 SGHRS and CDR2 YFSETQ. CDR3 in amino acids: CSSSLQGSSGTGELFS. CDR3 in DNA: TGCTCCAGCAGCTTGCAGGGCTCATCGGGAACCGGGGAGCTGTTTTCT.

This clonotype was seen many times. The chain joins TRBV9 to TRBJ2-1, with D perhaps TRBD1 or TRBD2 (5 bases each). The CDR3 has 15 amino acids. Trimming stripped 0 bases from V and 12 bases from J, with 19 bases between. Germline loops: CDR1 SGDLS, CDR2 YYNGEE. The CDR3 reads CASSVGMGVTARQFF. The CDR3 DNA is TGTGCCAGCAGCGTAGGAATGGGGGTTACTGCGAGGCAGTTCTTC. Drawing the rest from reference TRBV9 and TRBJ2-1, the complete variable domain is DSGVTQTPKHLITATGQRVTLRCSPRSGDLSVYWYQQSLDQGLQFLIQYYNGEERAKGNILERFSAQQFPDLHSELNLSSLELGDSALYFCASSVGMGVTARQFFGPGTRLTVL.

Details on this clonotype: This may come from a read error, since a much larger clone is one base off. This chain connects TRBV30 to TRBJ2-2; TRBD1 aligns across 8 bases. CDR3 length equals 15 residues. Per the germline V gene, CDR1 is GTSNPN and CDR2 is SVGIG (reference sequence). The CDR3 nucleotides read TGTGCCTGTAGCCATAGGACAGGGAACAGCGGGGAGCTGTTTTTT. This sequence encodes CACSHRTGNSGELFF.

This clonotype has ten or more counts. CDR3 DNA: TGCGCCAGCAGTGAGTCCAGCGGGTCCTACGAGCAGTACTTC. It codes for CASSESSGSYEQYF. V usage is TRBV10-1 and J usage is TRBJ2-7; D possibly corresponds to TRBD2 (6 bases). The V gene lost 0 bases and the J gene lost 1 base, with 7 bases spanning the gap. This CDR3 is 14 amino acids long. The germline V gene encodes CDR1 WNHNN and CDR2 SYGVQD (reference sequence).